This is a list of T cell receptor beta chains from one sample in a study of shared clonotypes between healthy human individuals. Clones were read by immunoSEQ multiplex PCR, and TCRdb kept only the in-frame ones, dropping some. The sample records roughly 810,000 clones, about 96% being singletons. Sequencing was carried out using naive CD8+ T cells sorted from blood. The receptor set was obtained from a young man in good health. CDR3s include the opening cysteine and the closing phenylalanine or tryptophan. Each record gives: V gene, clone size, D gene, J gene, CDR3 protein, CDR3 DNA. A D gene is named only where the DNA matches it firmly. A clone size is listed for some rows: how often the clone was seen (once, few, many), or a class if it is expanded.

>TRBV7-9|-|-|TRBJ2-7
CASSLSGTQPYEQYF
TGTGCCAGCAGCTTATCCGGGACCCAGCCCTACGAGCAGTACTTC
>TRBV7-9|-|TRBD1|TRBJ2-7
CASSLVSGTGLDEQYF
TGTGCCAGCAGCTTAGTCTCTGGGACAGGGTTAGACGAGCAGTACTTC
>TRBV7-9|-|TRBD2|TRBJ2-7
CASSSSGRRTYEQYF
TGTGCCAGCAGCTCTAGCGGGAGACGAACCTACGAGCAGTACTTC
>TRBV27|-|-|TRBJ2-7
CASSPTLPQVAYEQYF
TGTGCCAGCAGTCCGACCCTCCCGCAGGTAGCCTACGAGCAGTACTTC
>TRBV11-3|-|-|TRBJ2-2
CASSSPNTGELFF
TGTGCCAGCAGCTCCCCGAACACCGGGGAGCTGTTTTTT
>TRBV13|once|TRBD1|TRBJ2-1
CASSPGDSKNEQFF
TGTGCCAGCAGCCCCGGGGACAGTAAAAATGAGCAGTTCTTC
>TRBV4-3|-|-|TRBJ1-4
CASTPAGAPWTKLFF
TGCGCCAGCACCCCGGCAGGGGCGCCATGGACGAAACTGTTTTTT
>TRBV11-2|-|TRBD2|TRBJ2-2
CASRRLAGDTGELFF
TGTGCCAGCAGAAGACTAGCGGGGGACACCGGGGAGCTGTTTTTT
>TRBV11-3|-|TRBD2|TRBJ2-1
CASSSGTSGGDEQFF
TGTGCCAGCAGCTCCGGGACTAGCGGGGGGGATGAGCAGTTCTTC
>TRBV11-2|-|-|TRBJ1-1
CASSLVGTEAFF
TGTGCCAGCAGCTTAGTGGGCACTGAAGCTTTCTTT
>TRBV7-6|-|-|TRBJ2-5
CASGAGFSQETQYF
TGTGCCAGCGGCGCTGGGTTTTCCCAAGAGACCCAGTACTTC
>TRBV9|-|-|TRBJ1-2
CASSSGTESESHGYTF
TGTGCCAGCAGCTCCGGGACGGAATCAGAGTCGCATGGCTACACCTTC
>TRBV7-9|-|TRBD1|TRBJ1-4
CASSGTGAEDEKLFF
TGTGCCAGCAGCGGGACAGGGGCCGAAGATGAAAAACTGTTTTTT
>TRBV2|-|-|TRBJ1-1
CASTDDSTEAFF
TGTGCCAGCACCGATGATAGCACTGAAGCTTTCTTT
>TRBV11-3|once|TRBD2|TRBJ2-1
CASSFSTSGRADEQFF
TGTGCCAGCAGCTTCTCGACTAGCGGGAGGGCGGATGAGCAGTTCTTC
>TRBV28|-|-|TRBJ2-4
CASIAVEGLAKNIQYF
TGTGCCAGCATCGCGGTGGAGGGACTAGCCAAAAACATTCAGTACTTC
>TRBV28|-|TRBD1|TRBJ1-1
CASSFQGAGEAFF
TGTGCCAGCAGTTTTCAGGGGGCCGGTGAAGCTTTCTTT
>TRBV11-2|-|TRBD1|TRBJ2-3
CASSHRQGTVGTDTQYF
TGTGCCAGCAGCCACAGACAGGGGACCGTGGGCACAGATACGCAGTATTTT
>TRBV10-3|-|-|TRBJ2-7
CAISEREDSPLGRYEQYF
TGTGCCATCAGTGAGCGGGAGGACAGCCCGCTCGGTCGATACGAGCAGTACTTC
>TRBV7-2|-|TRBD1|TRBJ1-1
CASSNRQGGTEAFF
TGTGCCAGCAGCAATAGACAGGGCGGCACTGAAGCTTTCTTT
>TRBV6-1|-|-|TRBJ2-7
CASSEGTRVGYF
TGTGCCAGCAGTGAAGGGACCAGGGTAGGGTACTTC
>TRBV5-1|-|TRBD1|TRBJ2-2
CASCKGDSVNTGELFF
TGCGCCAGCTGCAAAGGGGACAGCGTGAACACCGGGGAGCTGTTTTTT
>TRBV9|-|-|TRBJ2-3
CASSLSGGRETDTQYF
TGTGCCAGCAGCCTATCAGGGGGGCGGGAGACAGATACGCAGTATTTT
>TRBV5-4|-|TRBD2|TRBJ2-7
CATGTGRAYEQYF
TGTGCCACCGGAACCGGGAGGGCCTACGAGCAGTACTTC
>TRBV19|-|-|TRBJ2-5
CASPGWRDQETQYF
TGTGCCAGTCCCGGCTGGAGGGACCAAGAGACCCAGTACTTC
>TRBV4-1|-|TRBD2|TRBJ2-1
CASSHLSGEYNEQFF
TGCGCCAGCAGCCACCTAAGCGGGGAATACAATGAGCAGTTCTTC
>TRBV9|-|-|TRBJ2-1
CASSVEGDTVF
TGTGCCAGCAGCGTAGAGGGAGATACGGTCTTC
>TRBV7-9|-|TRBD2|TRBJ2-1
CASSLPSGSHSSYNEQFF
TGTGCCAGCAGCTTGCCTAGCGGGAGTCACTCCTCCTACAATGAGCAGTTCTTC
>TRBV29-1|-|TRBD1|TRBJ2-7
CSVEEAGQGSYEQYF
TGCAGCGTTGAAGAGGCGGGACAGGGGTCCTACGAGCAGTACTTC
>TRBV9|-|-|TRBJ1-5
CASSESGGRNQPQHF
TGTGCCAGCAGCGAGAGTGGGGGGCGCAACCAGCCCCAGCATTTT
>TRBV9|-|TRBD1|TRBJ2-1
CASSARTGGNNEQFF
TGTGCCAGCAGCGCACGGACAGGGGGGAACAATGAGCAGTTCTTC
>TRBV11-2|-|TRBD2|TRBJ2-1
CASSPNQREIYEQFF
TGTGCCAGCAGCCCCAATCAGCGGGAGATTTATGAGCAGTTCTTC
>TRBV7-3|-|-|TRBJ2-1
CASSGGGKPYNEQFF
TGTGCCAGCAGCGGAGGGGGGAAGCCCTACAATGAGCAGTTCTTC
>TRBV7-6|-|-|TRBJ1-1
CASSSRDTGVAEAFF
TGTGCCAGCAGCTCGCGGGACACCGGGGTGGCTGAAGCTTTCTTT
>TRBV5-6|-|-|TRBJ2-7
CASSSRTYEQYF
TGTGCCAGCAGCTCGAGGACCTACGAGCAGTACTTC
>TRBV7-8|-|-|TRBJ2-1
CASSFMTQNEQFF
TGTGCCAGCAGCTTTATGACTCAGAATGAGCAGTTCTTC
>TRBV6-1|once|-|TRBJ2-7
CASSETTFYEQYF
TGTGCCAGCAGTGAAACAACCTTCTACGAGCAGTACTTC
>TRBV18|once|-|TRBJ2-1
CASSPTGSYNEQFF
TGTGCCAGCTCACCAACCGGCTCCTACAATGAGCAGTTCTTC
>TRBV5-5|-|TRBD1|TRBJ2-7
CASSDRVAGEQYF
TGTGCCAGCAGCGACAGGGTCGCCGGCGAGCAGTACTTC
>TRBV4-1|-|-|TRBJ2-5
CASSQGTSGGTYQETQYF
TGCGCCAGCAGCCAAGGGACGAGTGGCGGGACGTACCAAGAGACCCAGTACTTC
>TRBV15|once|-|TRBJ2-1
CATGGGAYNEQFF
TGTGCCACCGGGGGGGGCGCCTACAATGAGCAGTTCTTC
>TRBV12-5|-|-|TRBJ2-7
CASGQGYYEQYF
TGTGCTAGTGGTCAGGGTTACTACGAGCAGTACTTC
>TRBV28|-|TRBD2|TRBJ2-1
CASRGLHYNEQFF
TGTGCCAGCAGGGGACTACACTACAATGAGCAGTTCTTC
>TRBV6-5|-|-|TRBJ1-2
CASSYKDSYGYTF
TGTGCCAGCAGTTACAAGGATAGCTATGGCTACACCTTC
>TRBV6-6|-|TRBD1|TRBJ2-1
CASSRQGDNEQFF
TGTGCCAGCAGCAGACAGGGGGACAATGAGCAGTTCTTC
>TRBV5-8|-|-|TRBJ2-7
CASSGREGYEQYF
TGTGCCAGCAGCGGGCGGGAAGGGTACGAGCAGTACTTC
>TRBV7-9|-|TRBD1|TRBJ1-5
CASSLVRTGDNQPQHF
TGTGCCAGCAGCTTAGTTAGGACAGGGGACAATCAGCCCCAGCATTTT
>TRBV25-1|-|TRBD2|TRBJ2-1
CASSGASGINSYNEQFF
TGTGCCAGCAGTGGGGCTAGCGGGATAAACTCCTACAATGAGCAGTTCTTC